This T cell receptor (beta chain) was retrieved from a study of vaccination effects on CD4 cells after COVID-19. Remarks on this clone: Its antigen is still unknown.

ViraFEST assay sequencing came after antigen-specific CD4+ T cells were expanded with viral peptide pools. When roughly eleven days of culture had elapsed, CD4+ T cells were isolated. Participants got two doses of BNT162b2 or mRNA-1273 vaccine. People in the vaccine group had not been infected with SARS-CoV-2 before, and their nucleocapsid antibodies were negative. Sequenced by immunoSEQ multiplex PCR; TCRdb stores in-frame clones only, minus some. The table has more than 20,000 clones, over 70% seen once. Sequenced material: CD4+ T cells from PBMCs cultured with SARS-CoV-2 spike peptides, taken after COVID-19 vaccination. The sequence came from a human donor who received a COVID-19 vaccine.

For the CDR3, the DNA is TGCGCCAGCAGCCAAGTCTGGGGCTACGAGCAGTACTTC. The encoded protein is CASSQVWGYEQYF. The V gene is TRBV4-1, the J gene TRBJ2-7; no firm D call. V lost 1 base and J lost 3, with 7 bases in between. The germline CDR1 and CDR2 sequences are MGHRA and YSYEKL. The CDR3 totals 13 residues.